The 14 T cell receptor beta chains reported below all come from one sample, sequenced in a study of blood T cell repertoires in COVID-19. TCRdb's copy holds only in-frame clones and misses some; the assay was immunoSEQ multiplex PCR. The sample comprises about 70,000 clones, around four fifths of which are singletons, and 1.8% rests with the top ten. The sample comprised peripheral blood. Every receptor here comes from a woman aged 55-75 years with acute or convalescent COVID-19.

V gene TRBV13 combines with J gene TRBJ1-3; D unclear. Trimming removed 3 bases at V and 0 bases at J, with 9 bases between. Per the germline V gene, CDR1 is PRHDT and CDR2 is FYEKMQ (reference sequence). The CDR3 contains 15 residues. This chain's CDR3 is CASSLRSFSGNTIYF. In DNA form, the CDR3 reads TGTGCCAGCAGCTTGCGATCTTTCTCTGGAAACACCATATATTTT.

The chain employs TRBV4-1 and TRBJ2-7; D is possibly TRBD2 (5 bases). Looked up from germline, CDR1 is MGHRA and CDR2 is YSYEKL. The CDR3 is made up of 14 amino acids. V lost 1 base, J lost 4 bases, and 11 bases lay in between. The CDR3 loop is CASSQGRSGYEQYF. CDR3 bases: TGCGCCAGCAGCCAAGGGAGGTCCGGATACGAGCAGTACTTC.

V gene TRBV18 combines with J gene TRBJ1-4; 8 bases line up with TRBD1. The CDR3 has 22 residues. V was pared by 1 base and J by 0 bases, with 19 bases of the junction left unmatched. Germline V gives CDR1 KGHSH, CDR2 LQKENI. In nucleotides, the CDR3 is TGTGCCAGCTCACCACGCCCATCGACCCAACTACAGGGGGAGTCAACTAATGAAAAACTGTTTTTT. This gives the protein CASSPRPSTQLQGESTNEKLFF.

V gene TRBV19 combines with J gene TRBJ2-6; 9 nucleotides agree with TRBD1. CDR3 length: 18 residues. With 10 bases clipped from V and 0 bases from J, the junction kept 13 bases outside the gene matches. Germline-derived CDR1 and CDR2 are LNHDA and SQIVND (reference sequence). The CDR3 DNA sequence: TGTGCCACCTCCGGCGTGGACAGGGGTACCTCTGGGGCCAACGTCCTGACTTTC. Its protein product is CATSGVDRGTSGANVLTF.

J is TRBJ1-2 and V is TRBV30; 7 bases are a match to TRBD1. The germline V gene encodes CDR1 GTSNPN and CDR2 SVGIG (reference sequence). V was clipped by 2 bases and J by 5 bases; unmatched bases: 8. The CDR3 is made up of 14 amino acids. The CDR3 nucleotides read TGTGCCTGGAGTCCGGGGGCAGGGGGATATGGCTACACCTTC. This encodes CAWSPGAGGYGYTF.

The chain is built from TRBV11-1 and TRBJ2-1; 10 nucleotides match TRBD1. This CDR3 has 16 residues. Germline CDR1 reads SGHAT; CDR2 reads FQDESV (reference sequence). The V and J ends lost 5 bases and 6 bases, in that order; junction bases with no gene match: 10. In DNA, the CDR3 is TGTGCCAGCAGCGGCCGGGACAGGGGAACGGTCAATGAGCAGTTCTTC. It encodes CASSGRDRGTVNEQFF.

The genes are TRBV6-1 and TRBJ2-1; 11 bases align to TRBD2. This CDR3 has 14 amino acids. The germline CDR1 and CDR2 sequences are MNHNS and SASEGT. With V trimmed by 2 bases and J by 10 bases, 4 bases remained unmatched. CDR3 DNA sequence: TGTGCCAGCAGTGAATTTAGCGGGAGGGCAGAGCAGTTCTTC. As protein: CASSEFSGRAEQFF.

This clone came up a few times. This chain connects TRBV27 to TRBJ1-1; D may be TRBD1 (6 bases). Trimming left V 1 base short and J 2 bases short, with 11 bases between. Germline CDR1 MNHEY, CDR2 SMNVEV (reference sequence). This CDR3 comprises 15 residues. DNA of the CDR3: TGTGCCAGCAGTTTATTAGGGGGGGCCAACACTGAAGCTTTCTTT. Protein product: CASSLLGGANTEAFF.

The J gene is TRBJ1-5, the V gene TRBV2; perhaps TRBD1 as D (5 bases). V lost 2 bases and J lost 3, with 11 bases in between. CDR1 and CDR2 (germline): SNHLY, FYNNEI. The CDR3 runs 15 residues. The CDR3 DNA reads TGTGCCAGCAGTGAATGGGGGGGTATCAATCAGCCCCAGCATTTT. The encoded protein is CASSEWGGINQPQHF.

The rearrangement joins TRBV19 to TRBJ1-1; a weak D match, TRBD1 (6 bases). The CDR3 spans 13 residues. Trimming left V 7 bases short and J 6 bases short, with 15 bases between. Per germline, CDR1 LNHDA and CDR2 SQIVND (reference sequence). For the CDR3, the DNA is TGTGCCAGTAAAATCGGGGCAGGGGCTGAAGCTTTCTTT. Its translation is CASKIGAGAEAFF.

The J gene is TRBJ1-1, the V gene TRBV29-1; 9 positions agree with TRBD1. The junction had 7 bases not matched to a gene; V was cut back by 5 bases and J by 6 bases. The CDR3 has 13 residues. From germline, CDR1 is SQVTM and CDR2 ANQGSEA. The CDR3 protein is CSVSDRGGSEAFF. The CDR3 DNA is TGCAGCGTTTCTGACAGGGGGGGCTCTGAAGCTTTCTTT.

The chain links TRBV11-3 to TRBJ2-7; 15 nucleotides align to TRBD2. From germline, CDR1 is SGHNT and CDR2 YENEEA. V trimming: 4 bases; J trimming: 7 bases; junction bases outside the gene matches: 2. There are 14 residues in the CDR3. The CDR3 here is CASSSGLAGGEQYF. The CDR3 DNA reads as TGTGCCAGCAGCTCGGGACTAGCGGGAGGAGAGCAGTACTTC.

This clone was found a few times. The chain has TRBV6-5 and TRBJ1-2; D might be TRBD1 (5 bases). The germline V gene encodes CDR1 MNHEY and CDR2 SVGAGI. Trimming shortened V by 5 bases and J by 8 bases, and 15 bases separated the two germline ends. The CDR3 sequence is 13 residues long. CDR3 amino acids: CASSKQVYGGYTF. Here the CDR3 DNA reads TGTGCCAGCAGTAAACAGGTTTACGGAGGCTACACCTTC.

The chain links TRBV5-1 to TRBJ2-1; the D gene is possibly TRBD2 (5 bases). The CDR3 totals 16 residues. With 4 bases removed from V and 6 bases from J, the gap between germline ends came to 20 bases. Germline values: CDR1 SGHRS, CDR2 YFSETQ. The CDR3 nucleotides read TGCGCCAGCAGCCTGGACTTAGCCAAAGGGAGCAATGAGCAGTTCTTC. Protein sequence: CASSLDLAKGSNEQFF.